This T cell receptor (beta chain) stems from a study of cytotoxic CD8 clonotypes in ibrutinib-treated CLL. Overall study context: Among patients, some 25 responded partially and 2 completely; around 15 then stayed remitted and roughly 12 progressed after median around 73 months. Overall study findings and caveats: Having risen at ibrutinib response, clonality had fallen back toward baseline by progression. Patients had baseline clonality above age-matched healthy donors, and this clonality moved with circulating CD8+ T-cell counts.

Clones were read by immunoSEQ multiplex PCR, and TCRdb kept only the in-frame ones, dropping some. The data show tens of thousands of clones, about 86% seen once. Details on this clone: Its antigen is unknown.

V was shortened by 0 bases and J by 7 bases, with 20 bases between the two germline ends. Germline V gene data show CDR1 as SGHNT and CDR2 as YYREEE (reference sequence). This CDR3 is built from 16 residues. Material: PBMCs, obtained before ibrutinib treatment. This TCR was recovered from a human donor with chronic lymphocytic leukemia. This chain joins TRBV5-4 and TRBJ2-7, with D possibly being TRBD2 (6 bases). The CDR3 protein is CASSLAMGGGPGEQYF. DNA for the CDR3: TGTGCCAGCAGCTTGGCCATGGGCGGAGGGCCGGGGGAGCAGTACTTC.